The clone carrying this T cell receptor beta chain has at least ten counts. Its antigen is undetermined. TCRdb called the reads again in MiXCR, with one record for every CDR3 protein. This sample carries 90,000 to 110,000 distinct CDR3 sequences, less than 30% of them seen once, and the ten largest clones take about three quarters. V gave up 6 bases and J gave up 2 bases; unmatched junction bases: 6. This CDR3 has 15 amino acids. This sample stems from a study of T cell repertoires in cytomegalovirus infection. At the level of the study: Well-studied HLA-B-restricted CMV epitopes were used in the study alongside recently identified HLA-C-restricted ones.

The chain uses TRBV12-3 or TRBV12-4 and TRBJ1-5, with 8 bases aligning to TRBD1. The input for sequencing was CD8+ T cells from cultured PBMCs, taken from culture after CMV antigen stimulation. The source is a human donor in good health (CMV status not recorded). Some clones in this sample may be carry-over from other donors' samples. The DNA for the CDR3 is TGTGCCAGCAGACCCGACAGGGGAGGCAATCAGCCCCAGCATTTT. Translating it yields CASRPDRGGNQPQHF.